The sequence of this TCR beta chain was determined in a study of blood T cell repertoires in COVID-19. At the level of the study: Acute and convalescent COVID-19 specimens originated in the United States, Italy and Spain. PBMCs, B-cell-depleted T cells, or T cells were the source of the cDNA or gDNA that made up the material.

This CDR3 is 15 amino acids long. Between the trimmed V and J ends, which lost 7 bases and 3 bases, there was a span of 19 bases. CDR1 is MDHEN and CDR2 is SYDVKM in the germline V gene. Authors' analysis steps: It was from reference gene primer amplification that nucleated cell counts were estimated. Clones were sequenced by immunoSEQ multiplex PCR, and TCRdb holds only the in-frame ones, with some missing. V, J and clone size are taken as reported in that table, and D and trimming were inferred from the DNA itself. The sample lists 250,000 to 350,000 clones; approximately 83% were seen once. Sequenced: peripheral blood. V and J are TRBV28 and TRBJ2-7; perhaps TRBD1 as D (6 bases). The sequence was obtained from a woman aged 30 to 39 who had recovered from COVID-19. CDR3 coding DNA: TGTGCCAGCACCCTACGAAACAGGGAGATCTACGAGCAGTACTTC. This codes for CASTLRNREIYEQYF. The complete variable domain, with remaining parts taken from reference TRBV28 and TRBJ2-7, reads DVKVTQSSRYLVKRTGEKVFLECVQDMDHENMFWYRQDPGLGLRLIYFSYDVKMKEKGDIPEGYSVSREKKERFSLILESASTNQTSMYLCASTLRNREIYEQYFGPGTRLTVT.